This TCR beta chain was sequenced in a study of T-cell memory formation after mild COVID-19. As to this clonotype: Its antigen is currently unknown.

TCRdb analysed the 5' RACE reads with MiXCR anew, one entry per CDR3 protein. This sample yields hundreds of thousands of distinct CDR3 sequences, of which roughly 18% are seen a single time; about 11% belongs to the top ten. Findings and caveats of the study: The study found balanced CD4/CD8 in clones contracting day 15 to 85 and a CD4+ lean in later expanders. The CD4+ clones that contracted clustered mainly within CM and EM, and the CD8+ clones concentrated in EMRA.

Sequenced material: PBMCs or a T cell subset sorted from them (not recorded which). The clonotype originates from an adult woman who had mild COVID-19 (a few samples of this study predate the infection). Cell type and time point are not known.

CDR3 residues: CAREQIPKSSSYNEQFF. The CDR3 nucleotides read TGCGCCAGAGAGCAGATCCCGAAGTCTAGCTCCTACAATGAGCAGTTCTTC. The chain employs TRBV23-1 and TRBJ2-1; no reliable D call. TRBV23-1 has ORF status, its function being uncertain. Trimming stripped 9 bases from V and 0 bases from J, with 21 bases between. CDR3 length: 17 amino acids.